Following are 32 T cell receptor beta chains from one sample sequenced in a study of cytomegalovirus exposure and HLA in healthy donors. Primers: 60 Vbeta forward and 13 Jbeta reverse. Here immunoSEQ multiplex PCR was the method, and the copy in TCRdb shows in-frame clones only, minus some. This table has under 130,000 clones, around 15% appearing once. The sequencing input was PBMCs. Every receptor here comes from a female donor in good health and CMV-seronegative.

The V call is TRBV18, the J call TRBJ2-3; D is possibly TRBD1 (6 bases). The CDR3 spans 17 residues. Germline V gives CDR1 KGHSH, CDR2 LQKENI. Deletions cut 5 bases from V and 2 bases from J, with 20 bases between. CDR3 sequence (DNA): TGTGCCAGCTCATCGGTGATACAGGGACCCTTCACAGATACGCAGTATTTT. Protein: CASSSVIQGPFTDTQYF.

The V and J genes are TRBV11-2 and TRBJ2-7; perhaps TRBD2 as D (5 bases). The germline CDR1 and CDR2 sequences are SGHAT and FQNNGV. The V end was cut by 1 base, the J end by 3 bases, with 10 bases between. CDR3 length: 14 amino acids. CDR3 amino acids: CASSLVGVNYEQYF. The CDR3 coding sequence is TGTGCCAGCAGCTTAGTGGGAGTGAACTACGAGCAGTACTTC. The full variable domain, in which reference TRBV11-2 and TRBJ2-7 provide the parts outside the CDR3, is EAGVAQSPRYKIIEKRQSVAFWCNPISGHATLYWYQQILGQGPKLLIQFQNNGVVDDSQLPKDRFSAERLKGVDSTLKIQPAKLEDSAVYLCASSLVGVNYEQYFGPGTRLTVT.

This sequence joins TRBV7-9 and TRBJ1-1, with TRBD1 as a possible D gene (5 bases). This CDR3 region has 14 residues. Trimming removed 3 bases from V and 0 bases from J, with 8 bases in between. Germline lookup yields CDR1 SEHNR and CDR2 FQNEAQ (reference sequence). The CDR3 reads CASSFDSLNTEAFF. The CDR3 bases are TGTGCCAGCAGCTTTGACAGCCTGAACACTGAAGCTTTCTTT.

CDR3 protein: CASVRESPYEQYF. The CDR3 DNA sequence: TGTGCCAGCGTTCGGGAGAGCCCCTACGAGCAGTACTTC. The rearrangement uses TRBV6-1 and TRBJ2-7, with D possibly matching TRBD2 (6 bases). The CDR3 runs 13 residues. Germline CDR1 is MNHNS and CDR2 is SASEGT. Trimming stripped 8 bases from V and 2 bases from J, with 13 bases between.

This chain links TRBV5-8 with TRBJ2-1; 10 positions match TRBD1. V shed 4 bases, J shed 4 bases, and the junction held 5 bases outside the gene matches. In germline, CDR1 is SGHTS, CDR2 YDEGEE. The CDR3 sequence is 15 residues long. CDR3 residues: CASSDGTGVYNEQFF. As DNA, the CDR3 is TGTGCCAGCAGCGATGGGACAGGGGTGTACAATGAGCAGTTCTTC.

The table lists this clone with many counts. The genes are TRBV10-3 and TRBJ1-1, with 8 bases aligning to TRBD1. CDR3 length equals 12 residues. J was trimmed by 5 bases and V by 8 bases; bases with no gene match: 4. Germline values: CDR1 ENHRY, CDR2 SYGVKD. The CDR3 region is CAIRGQETEAFF. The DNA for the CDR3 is TGTGCCATCCGGGGACAGGAGACTGAAGCTTTCTTT.

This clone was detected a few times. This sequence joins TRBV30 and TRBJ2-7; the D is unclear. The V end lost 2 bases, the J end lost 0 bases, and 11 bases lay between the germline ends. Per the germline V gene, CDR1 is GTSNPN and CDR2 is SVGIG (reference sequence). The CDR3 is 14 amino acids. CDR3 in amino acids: CAWSIRVGSYEQYF. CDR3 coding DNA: TGTGCCTGGAGTATCCGGGTGGGCTCCTACGAGCAGTACTTC.

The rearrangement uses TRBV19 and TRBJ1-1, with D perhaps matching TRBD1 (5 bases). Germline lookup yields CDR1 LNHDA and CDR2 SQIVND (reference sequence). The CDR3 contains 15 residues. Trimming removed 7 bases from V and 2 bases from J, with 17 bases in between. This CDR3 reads CASKRSGTPNTEAFF. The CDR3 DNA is TGTGCCAGTAAGAGGTCGGGGACTCCTAACACTGAAGCTTTCTTT.

CDR3 nucleotide sequence: TGTGCCAGCAGCGTCCTAAACACAGATACGCAGTATTTT. This translates into CASSVLNTDTQYF. V gene TRBV5-4 combines with J gene TRBJ2-3; D unclear. The CDR3 contains 13 residues. The germline gives CDR1 SGHNT, CDR2 YYREEE (reference sequence). The V and J ends lost 4 bases and 2 bases respectively, with 8 bases between them.

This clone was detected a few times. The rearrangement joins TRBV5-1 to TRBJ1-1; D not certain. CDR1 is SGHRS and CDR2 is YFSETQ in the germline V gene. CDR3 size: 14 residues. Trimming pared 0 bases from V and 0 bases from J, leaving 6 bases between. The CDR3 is CASSLGELNTEAFF. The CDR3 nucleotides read TGCGCCAGCAGCTTGGGCGAGTTGAACACTGAAGCTTTCTTT.

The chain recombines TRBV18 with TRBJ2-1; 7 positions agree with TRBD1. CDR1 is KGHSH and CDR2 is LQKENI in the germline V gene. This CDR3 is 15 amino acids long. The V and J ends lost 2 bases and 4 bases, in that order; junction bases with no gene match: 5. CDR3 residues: CASSPGGTVYNEQFF. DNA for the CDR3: TGTGCCAGCTCACCAGGTGGGACAGTGTACAATGAGCAGTTCTTC.

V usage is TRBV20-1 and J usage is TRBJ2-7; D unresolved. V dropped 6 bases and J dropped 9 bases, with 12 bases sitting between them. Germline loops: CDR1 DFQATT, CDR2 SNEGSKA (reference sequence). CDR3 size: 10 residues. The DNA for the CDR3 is TGCAGTGCCGAAAGCGTACGGCAGTACTTC. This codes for CSAESVRQYF.

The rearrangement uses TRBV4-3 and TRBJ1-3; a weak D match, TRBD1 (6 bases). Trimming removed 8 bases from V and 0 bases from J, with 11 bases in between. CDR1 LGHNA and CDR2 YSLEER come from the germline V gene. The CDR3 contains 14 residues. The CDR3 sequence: CASGGGDSGNTIYF. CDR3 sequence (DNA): TGCGCCAGCGGAGGGGGGGACTCTGGAAACACCATATATTTT.

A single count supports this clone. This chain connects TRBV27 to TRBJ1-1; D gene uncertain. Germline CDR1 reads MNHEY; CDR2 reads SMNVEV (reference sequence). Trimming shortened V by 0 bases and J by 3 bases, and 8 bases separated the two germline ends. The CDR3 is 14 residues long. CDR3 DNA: TGTGCCAGCAGTTTATCGTCGGTGGACACTGAAGCTTTCTTT. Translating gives CASSLSSVDTEAFF.

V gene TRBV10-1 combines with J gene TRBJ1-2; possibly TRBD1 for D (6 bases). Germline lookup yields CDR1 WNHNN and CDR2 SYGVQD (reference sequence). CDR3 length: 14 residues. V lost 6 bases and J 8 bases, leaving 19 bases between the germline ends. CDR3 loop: CASRHREGGEGYTF. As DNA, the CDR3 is TGCGCCAGCAGACACAGGGAAGGGGGTGAGGGCTACACCTTC.

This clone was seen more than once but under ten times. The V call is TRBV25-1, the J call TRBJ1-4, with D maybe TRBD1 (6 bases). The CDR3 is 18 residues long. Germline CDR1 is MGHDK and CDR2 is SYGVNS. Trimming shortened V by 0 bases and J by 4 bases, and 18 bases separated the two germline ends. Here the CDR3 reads CASSEYIGQGPNNEKLFF. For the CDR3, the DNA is TGTGCCAGCAGTGAATATATCGGCCAGGGGCCGAATAATGAAAAACTGTTTTTT.

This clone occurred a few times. The DNA of the CDR3 is TGTGCCAGTAGTATCCGGCAGGTTGGGGAGACCCAGTACTTC. Its translation is CASSIRQVGETQYF. This rearrangement joins TRBV19 to TRBJ2-5; D uncertain. This CDR3 has 14 residues. Germline V gives CDR1 LNHDA, CDR2 SQIVND (reference sequence). Trimming removed 3 bases from V and 5 bases from J, with 13 bases in between.

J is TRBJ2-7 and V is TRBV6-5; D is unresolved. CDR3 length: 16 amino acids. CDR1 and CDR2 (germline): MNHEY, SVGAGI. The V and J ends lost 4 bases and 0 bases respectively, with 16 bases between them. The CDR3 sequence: CASSSGSRGASYEQYF. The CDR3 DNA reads TGTGCCAGCAGTTCTGGGTCCAGAGGAGCCTCCTACGAGCAGTACTTC.

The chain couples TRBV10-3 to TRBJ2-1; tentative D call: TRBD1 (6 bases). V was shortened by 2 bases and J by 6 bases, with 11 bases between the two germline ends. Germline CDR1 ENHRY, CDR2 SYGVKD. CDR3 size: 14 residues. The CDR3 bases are TGTGCCATCAGTGAGCCCGGGACACCCAATGAGCAGTTCTTC. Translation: CAISEPGTPNEQFF.

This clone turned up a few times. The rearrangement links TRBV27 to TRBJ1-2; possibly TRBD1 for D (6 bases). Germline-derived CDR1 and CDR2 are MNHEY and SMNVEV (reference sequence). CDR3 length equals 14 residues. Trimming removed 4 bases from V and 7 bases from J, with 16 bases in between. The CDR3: CASSSRQASSGYTF. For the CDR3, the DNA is TGTGCCAGCAGTTCGCGACAGGCTTCATCTGGCTACACCTTC.

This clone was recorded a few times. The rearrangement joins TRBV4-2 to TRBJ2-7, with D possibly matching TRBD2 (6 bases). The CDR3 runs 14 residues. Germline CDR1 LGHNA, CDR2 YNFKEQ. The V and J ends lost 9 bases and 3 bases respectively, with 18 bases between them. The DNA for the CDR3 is TGTGCCAGGGGGGGAAGAGGGCCCGGCTACGAGCAGTACTTC. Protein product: CARGGRGPGYEQYF.

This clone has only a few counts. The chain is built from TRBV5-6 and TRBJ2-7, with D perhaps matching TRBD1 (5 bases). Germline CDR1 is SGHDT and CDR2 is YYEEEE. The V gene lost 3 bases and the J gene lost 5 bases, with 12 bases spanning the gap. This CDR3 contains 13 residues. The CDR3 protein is CASSSQGTDEQYF. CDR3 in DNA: TGTGCCAGCAGCTCGCAGGGTACTGACGAGCAGTACTTC.

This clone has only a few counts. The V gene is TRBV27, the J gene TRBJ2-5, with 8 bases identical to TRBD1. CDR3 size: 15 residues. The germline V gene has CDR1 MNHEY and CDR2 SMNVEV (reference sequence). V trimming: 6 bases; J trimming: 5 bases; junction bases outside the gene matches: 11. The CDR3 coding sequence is TGTGCCAGCAGCCTTAGGGAGGACAGGGTGGAGACCCAGTACTTC. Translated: CASSLREDRVETQYF.

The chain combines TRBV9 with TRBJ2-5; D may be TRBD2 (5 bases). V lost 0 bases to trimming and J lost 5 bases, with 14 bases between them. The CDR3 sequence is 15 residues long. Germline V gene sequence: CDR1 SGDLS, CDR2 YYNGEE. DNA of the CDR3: TGTGCCAGCAGCGTAGATTTGAGGGCCGTGGAGACCCAGTACTTC. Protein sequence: CASSVDLRAVETQYF.

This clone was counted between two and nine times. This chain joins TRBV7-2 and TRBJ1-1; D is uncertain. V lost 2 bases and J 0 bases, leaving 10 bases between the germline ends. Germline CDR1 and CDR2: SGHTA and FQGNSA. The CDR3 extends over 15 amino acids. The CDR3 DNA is TGTGCCAGCAGCTTACTCAGTCACATGAACACTGAAGCTTTCTTT. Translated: CASSLLSHMNTEAFF.

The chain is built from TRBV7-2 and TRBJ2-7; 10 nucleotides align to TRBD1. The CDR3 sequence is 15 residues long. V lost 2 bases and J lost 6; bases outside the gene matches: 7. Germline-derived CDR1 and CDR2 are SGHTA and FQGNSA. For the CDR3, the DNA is TGTGCCAGCAGCTTAAGCCCGGGACAGGGGACCGAGCAGTACTTC. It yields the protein CASSLSPGQGTEQYF.

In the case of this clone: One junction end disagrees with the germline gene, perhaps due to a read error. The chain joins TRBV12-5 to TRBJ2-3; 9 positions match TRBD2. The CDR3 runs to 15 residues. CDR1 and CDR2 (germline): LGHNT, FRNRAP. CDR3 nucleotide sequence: TGTGCTAGTGGTTCCACAGCGGGGGGCACGGATACGCAGTATTTT. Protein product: CASGSTAGGTDTQYF.

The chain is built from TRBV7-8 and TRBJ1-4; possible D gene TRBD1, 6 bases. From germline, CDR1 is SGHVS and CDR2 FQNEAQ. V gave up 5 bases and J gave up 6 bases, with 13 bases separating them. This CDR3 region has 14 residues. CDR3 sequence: CASSAQGGDEKLFF. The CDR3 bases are TGTGCCAGCAGCGCACAGGGAGGGGATGAAAAACTGTTTTTT.

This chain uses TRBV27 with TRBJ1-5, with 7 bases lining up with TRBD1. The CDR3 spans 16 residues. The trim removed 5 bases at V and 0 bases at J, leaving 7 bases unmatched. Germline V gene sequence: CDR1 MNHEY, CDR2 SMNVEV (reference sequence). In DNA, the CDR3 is TGTGCCAGCAGTCCTACCGGGACAGTTAGCAATCAGCCCCAGCATTTT. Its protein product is CASSPTGTVSNQPQHF.

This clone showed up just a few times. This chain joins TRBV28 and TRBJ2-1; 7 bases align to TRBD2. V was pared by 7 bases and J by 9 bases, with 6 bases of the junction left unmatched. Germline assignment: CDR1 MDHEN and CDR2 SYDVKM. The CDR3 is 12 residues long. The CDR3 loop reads CASMQGGGEQFF. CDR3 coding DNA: TGTGCCAGCATGCAGGGCGGGGGTGAGCAGTTCTTC.

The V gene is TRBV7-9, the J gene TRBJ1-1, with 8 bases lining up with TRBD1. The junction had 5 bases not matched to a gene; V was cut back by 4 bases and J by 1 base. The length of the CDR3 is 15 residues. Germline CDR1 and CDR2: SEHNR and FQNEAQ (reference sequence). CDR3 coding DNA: TGTGCCAGCAGCTCTGGACAGGGACAGAACACTGAAGCTTTCTTT. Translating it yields CASSSGQGQNTEAFF.

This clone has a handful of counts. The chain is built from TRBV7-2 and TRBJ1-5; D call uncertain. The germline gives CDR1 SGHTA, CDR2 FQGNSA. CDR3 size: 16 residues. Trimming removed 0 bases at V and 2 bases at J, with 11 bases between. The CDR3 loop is CASSLALAQGNQPQHF. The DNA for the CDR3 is TGTGCCAGCAGCTTAGCTTTGGCTCAGGGCAATCAGCCCCAGCATTTT.